A selection of T cell receptor beta chains follows, all from one sample in a study of blood T cell repertoires in COVID-19. Clones were read by immunoSEQ multiplex PCR, and TCRdb kept only the in-frame ones, dropping some. The sample has roughly 260,000 clones, 75% to 95% seen once. The sequencing input was PBMCs or T cells enriched from blood (not recorded which). The receptor source for this set is a young woman who had recovered from COVID-19. CDR3s include the opening cysteine and the closing phenylalanine or tryptophan. Each record gives: D gene, V gene, J gene, clone size, CDR3 DNA, CDR3 protein. D genes are given only for firm matches. Clone size is given for some rows only: seen once, a few or many times, or a class if the clone is expanded.

-,TRBV11-1,TRBJ1-1,-,TGTGCCAGCAGCTTATCGGGACGCCGGGGGGCAGCTTTCTTT,CASSLSGRRGAAFF
-,TRBV27,TRBJ1-2,-,TGTGCCAGCAGTTGGAGTGAGGGAGTACGCTATGGCTACACCTTC,CASSWSEGVRYGYTF
-,TRBV6-5,TRBJ2-3,-,TGTGCCAGCAGGGTCTACCCAAGCACAGATACGCAGTATTTT,CASRVYPSTDTQYF
-,TRBV6-1,TRBJ1-5,-,TGTGCCAGCAGTGAATGGGGGGGTGATCAGCCCCAGCATTTT,CASSEWGGDQPQHF
-,TRBV28,TRBJ1-5,-,TGTGCCAGCAGTTTGCTCGGGCAGCCCCAGCATTTT,CASSLLGQPQHF
TRBD1,TRBV7-8,TRBJ2-1,-,TGTGCCAGTGGACAGGGGAGTATTGACAATGAGCAGTTCTTC,CASGQGSIDNEQFF
-,TRBV5-1,TRBJ2-2,-,TGCGCCAGCAGCTTGGGTCATAACACCGGGGAGCTGTTTTTT,CASSLGHNTGELFF
TRBD2,TRBV29-1,TRBJ2-5,-,TGCAGCGGATCTTCGGGGGGACTAGCGGGGCCCTGGACCCAGTACTTC,CSGSSGGLAGPWTQYF
-,TRBV13,TRBJ2-1,-,TGTGCCACTTCTACGAGTCCTAGCGCCAATGAGCAGTTCTTC,CATSTSPSANEQFF
-,TRBV16,TRBJ2-1,-,TGTGCCAGCAGCCAAATCATGGGCACAGGGCCCCATGAGCAGTTCTTC,CASSQIMGTGPHEQFF
TRBD2,TRBV7-8,TRBJ2-7,-,TGTGCCAGCGGTCGCACGACTAGCGGCTACGAGCAGTACTTC,CASGRTTSGYEQYF
TRBD1,TRBV27,TRBJ1-2,-,TGTGCCAGCAGTTTATCTCGTGGCATCAGGGGGGTCCGTGACGGCTACACCTTC,CASSLSRGIRGVRDGYTF
-,TRBV12-5,TRBJ1-1,-,TGTGCTAGTGGTCACCCCAGGGCGGTGAACACTGAAGCTTTCTTT,CASGHPRAVNTEAFF
TRBD1,TRBV12-5,TRBJ2-5,-,TGTGCTAGTGGTTTGGACCCCCAGGGGGCAAAAGAGACCCAGTACTTC,CASGLDPQGAKETQYF
TRBD1,TRBV6-5,TRBJ1-2,-,TGTGCCAGCAGTAGAAACCGGGACAGGGGCTATGGCTACACCTTC,CASSRNRDRGYGYTF
-,TRBV25-1,TRBJ2-7,-,TGTGCCAGCAGTGACGATACAGGGAAAAAATACGAGCAGTACTTC,CASSDDTGKKYEQYF
-,TRBV24-1,TRBJ2-5,-,TGTGCCACCAGTCGGGGTTTTGAGACCCAGTACTTC,CATSRGFETQYF
TRBD2,TRBV9,TRBJ2-3,once,TGTGCCAGCAGCGTAGGGCAGCGGGAGCTGGATACGCAGTATTTT,CASSVGQRELDTQYF